This T cell receptor beta chain was found in a study of beta chain features in type 1 diabetes. This clone has only a few counts. Its antigen is not identified. Broader study findings: For type 1 diabetes patients, VDJ junctions showed fewer insertions and more deletions. Any PCR bias toward short templates would affect both groups alike. People with Type 1 diabetes carried modestly yet significantly shorter TCRB CDR3s in all four CD4+ subsets.

Naive, central memory, regulatory and stem cell-like memory cells within the CD4+ compartment were sorted using CD45RO/CCR7/CD25/CD127/CD95/CD27. The purity of all sorted populations exceeded 95%. The isolated RNA, all of it, was reverse transcribed, so expressed TCRB transcripts were what got sequenced. Assay: immunoSEQ multiplex PCR; the TCRdb copy retains only in-frame clones and omits some. The sample has over 600,000 clones, roughly 12% seen once. Sequencing was performed on naive CD4+ T cells from blood. The receptor was isolated from a man younger than 45 with type 1 diabetes.

The CDR3 DNA reads as TGTGCCAGCAGCCCTTCCGGGGGGATTGGCACAGATACGCAGTATTTT. Protein product: CASSPSGGIGTDTQYF. This chain joins TRBV14 and TRBJ2-3; 7 bases are shared with TRBD2. There are 16 residues in the CDR3. The V and J ends lost 4 bases and 1 base, in that order; junction bases with no gene match: 8. Germline CDR1 is SGHDN and CDR2 is FVKESK.